The 25 T cell receptor beta chains given below trace back to one sample, sequenced in a study of identifying expanded T cells in peripheral blood. Using immunoSEQ multiplex PCR, the repertoire was profiled, and TCRdb retains in-frame clones only, with some absent. This repertoire shows some 80,000 clones, approximately 90% found once; its top ten account for about 7%. Input material: blood. Receptor source: a person aged 18 to 70 in good health.

The rearrangement uses TRBV5-1 and TRBJ1-1, with TRBD1 identical over 8 bases. The CDR3 is 16 amino acids. Germline CDR1 SGHRS, CDR2 YFSETQ. Unmatched junction bases numbered 12, after V lost 4 bases and J lost 4 bases. CDR3 in DNA: TGCGCCAGCAGCCCTGGACAGGGCGGGTTAATCACTGAAGCTTTCTTT. The encoded protein is CASSPGQGGLITEAFF.

This clone was counted a single time. CDR3 DNA sequence: TGTGCCTTTGGGATGATGAACACTGAAGCTTTCTTT. Translation gives CAFGMMNTEAFF. This chain uses TRBV30 with TRBJ1-1; no firm D call. CDR1 and CDR2 from the germline V gene are GTSNPN and SVGIG (reference sequence). The CDR3 is made up of 12 amino acids. Trimming took 7 bases from V and 0 from J, leaving 9 bases between them.

A single count supports this clone. V usage is TRBV7-2 and J usage is TRBJ2-1; D not certain. In germline, CDR1 is SGHTA, CDR2 FQGNSA. Between the trimmed V and J ends, which lost 7 bases and 5 bases, there was a span of 15 bases. This CDR3 spans 14 amino acids. The chain's CDR3 is CASTRPPWNNEQFF. In nucleotides, the CDR3 is TGTGCCAGCACCCGTCCCCCGTGGAACAATGAGCAGTTCTTC.

The V and J genes are TRBV2 and TRBJ1-1; unclear D gene. The germline V and J ends were trimmed by 3 bases and 1 base, with 9 bases remaining between them. This CDR3 contains 14 residues. Germline V CDR1 and CDR2: SNHLY, FYNNEI. The CDR3 reads CASSDLQKNTEAFF. The CDR3 coding sequence is TGTGCCAGCAGTGATTTACAGAAGAACACTGAAGCTTTCTTT.

This chain links TRBV5-4 with TRBJ1-2, with 12 bases identical to TRBD1. This CDR3 is built from 16 residues. Looked up from germline, CDR1 is SGHNT and CDR2 is YYREEE (reference sequence). Germline trimming cut 3 bases from V and 8 bases from J; bases unmatched to any gene: 11. The CDR3 protein is CASSSRDRGRVIGYTF. The CDR3 DNA is TGTGCCAGCAGCTCTAGGGACAGGGGGCGCGTGATCGGCTACACCTTC. The variable domain in full, with the rest retrieved from reference TRBV5-4 and TRBJ1-2, is ETGVTQSPTHLIKTRGQQVTLRCSSQSGHNTVSWYQQALGQGPQFIFQYYREEENGRGNFPPRFSGLQFPNYSSELNVNALELDDSALYLCASSSRDRGRVIGYTFGSGTRLTVV.

The chain has TRBV7-8 and TRBJ1-2; TRBD1 matches 7 bases. V shed 5 bases and J 2 bases; nucleotides not matched to a gene: 8. The CDR3 contains 15 residues. In germline, CDR1 is SGHVS, CDR2 FQNEAQ. The CDR3 region is CASSPRTGSNYGYTF. CDR3 in DNA: TGTGCCAGCAGCCCCCGGACAGGATCCAACTATGGCTACACCTTC.

The chain joins TRBV6-1 to TRBJ1-5; tentative D call: TRBD1 (5 bases). The germline CDR1 and CDR2 sequences are MNHNS and SASEGT. Trimming took 6 bases from V and 7 from J, leaving 19 bases between them. CDR3 length equals 15 residues. The CDR3 DNA sequence: TGTGCCAGCAGGAGAGCAGGGAATGGTAAACAGCCCCAGCATTTT. Residues: CASRRAGNGKQPQHF.

The V call is TRBV10-2, the J call TRBJ1-1; 10 nucleotides align to TRBD1. Trimming removed 6 bases from V and 1 base from J; junction bases left unmatched: 8. The CDR3 covers 16 residues. Germline assignment: CDR1 WSHSY and CDR2 SAAADI. The CDR3 coding sequence is TGCGCCAGCAGGGAGGGACAGGGGTGGGGGAACACTGAAGCTTTCTTT. It encodes CASREGQGWGNTEAFF.

This clone was observed a handful of times. CDR3 sequence: CASSWSTGRNTEAFF. In DNA, the CDR3 is TGTGCCAGCAGTTGGTCTACAGGGAGGAACACTGAAGCTTTCTTT. The rearrangement uses TRBV7-9 and TRBJ1-1; D perhaps matches TRBD1 (6 bases). The CDR3 runs 15 residues. The germline V gene encodes CDR1 SEHNR and CDR2 FQNEAQ (reference sequence). Between the trimmed V and J ends, which lost 6 bases and 1 base, there was a span of 15 bases.

The genes are TRBV27 and TRBJ2-7, with 7 bases fitting TRBD1. Unmatched junction bases numbered 11, after V lost 5 bases and J lost 4 bases. The CDR3 consists of 15 residues. CDR1 and CDR2 from the germline V gene are MNHEY and SMNVEV (reference sequence). CDR3 loop: CASSLYRTGRYEQYF. The CDR3 region has the DNA TGTGCCAGCAGTCTATATAGGACAGGCCGGTACGAGCAGTACTTC.

This clone was seen more than once but under ten times. The chain couples TRBV6-1 to TRBJ1-3; D is uncertain. Germline loops: CDR1 MNHNS, CDR2 SASEGT. Trimming pared 0 bases from V and 0 bases from J, leaving 6 bases between. This CDR3 comprises 15 residues. The CDR3 DNA reads as TGTGCCAGCAGTGAAGCGGAGAGCTCTGGAAACACCATATATTTT. Translating gives CASSEAESSGNTIYF.

The J gene is TRBJ2-7, the V gene TRBV5-1; 10 positions agree with TRBD1. V shed 0 bases, J shed 2 bases, and the junction held 2 bases outside the gene matches. The CDR3 loop spans 15 amino acids. Per the germline V gene, CDR1 is SGHRS and CDR2 is YFSETQ. CDR3 amino acids: CASSLDGTGAYEQYF. CDR3 bases: TGCGCCAGCAGCTTGGATGGGACAGGGGCCTACGAGCAGTACTTC.

This rearrangement joins TRBV11-3 to TRBJ1-3; D gene ambiguous. Germline V gives CDR1 SGHNT, CDR2 YENEEA. CDR3 length equals 13 residues. V was clipped by 3 bases and J by 4 bases, with 7 bases between them. CDR3 bases: TGTGCCAGCAGCTTGGGCGTCGGAAACACCATATATTTT. Amino acids: CASSLGVGNTIYF.

The V call is TRBV7-9, the J call TRBJ1-1; D remains unclear. Germline values: CDR1 SEHNR, CDR2 FQNEAQ (reference sequence). The CDR3 spans 14 residues. V was clipped by 4 bases and J by 6 bases, with 15 bases between them. CDR3: CASSSQTPGAEAFF. In DNA, the CDR3 is TGTGCCAGCAGCTCACAGACGCCCGGGGCTGAAGCTTTCTTT.

The CDR3 spells CASSALTKGVPEAFF. The CDR3 DNA reads TGTGCCAGCAGCGCCCTGACGAAGGGGGTACCTGAAGCTTTCTTT. This chain connects TRBV7-2 to TRBJ1-1, with D maybe TRBD1 (6 bases). V was clipped by 5 bases and J by 6 bases, with 19 bases between them. Germline V gene sequence: CDR1 SGHTA, CDR2 FQGNSA. The CDR3 consists of 15 residues.

This chain connects TRBV27 to TRBJ2-7; 8 nucleotides align to TRBD2. This CDR3 is 16 amino acids long. Germline-derived CDR1 and CDR2 are MNHEY and SMNVEV (reference sequence). V lost 0 bases, J lost 3 bases, and 7 bases stayed unmatched. CDR3 region: CASSLSRGDGFYEQYF. The CDR3 DNA follows: TGTGCCAGCAGTTTATCGCGGGGGGACGGATTCTACGAGCAGTACTTC.

The V call is TRBV27, the J call TRBJ2-3; 9 positions agree with TRBD2. With 4 bases clipped from V and 6 bases from J, the junction kept 2 bases outside the gene matches. The CDR3 totals 13 residues. Germline CDR1 MNHEY, CDR2 SMNVEV (reference sequence). CDR3 region: CASSSAGGDTQYF. For the CDR3, the DNA is TGTGCCAGCAGTTCCGCGGGGGGGGATACGCAGTATTTT.

This clone was observed once. V and J are TRBV6-1 and TRBJ1-2; D possibly corresponds to TRBD1 (6 bases). This CDR3 is built from 13 residues. CDR1 is MNHNS, CDR2 SASEGT, per germline. Deletions cut 5 bases from V and 8 bases from J, with 15 bases between. The CDR3, as DNA: TGTGCCAGCAGTCAAACAGGGATTGAAGGCTACACCTTC. It encodes CASSQTGIEGYTF.

This chain links TRBV7-9 with TRBJ2-7; 10 bases are a match to TRBD1. The junction had 8 bases not matched to a gene; V was cut back by 5 bases and J by 1 base. The CDR3 contains 16 residues. The germline CDR1 and CDR2 sequences are SEHNR and FQNEAQ (reference sequence). CDR3 in amino acids: CASSPAGTGVSYEQYF. The CDR3, as DNA: TGTGCCAGCAGCCCGGCCGGGACAGGGGTTTCCTACGAGCAGTACTTC.

CDR3 region: CASSPGTSGRAAEQYF. For the CDR3, the DNA is TGTGCCAGCAGCCCAGGGACTAGCGGGAGGGCCGCCGAGCAGTACTTC. The chain recombines TRBV5-4 with TRBJ2-7; 16 bases align to TRBD2. The J segment lost 6 bases and the V segment lost 4 bases, leaving 7 bases of the junction unmatched. The CDR3 covers 16 residues. Germline CDR1 and CDR2: SGHNT and YYREEE (reference sequence).

The genes are TRBV6-1 and TRBJ2-2; D is perhaps TRBD1 or TRBD2 (5 bases each). Germline assignment: CDR1 MNHNS and CDR2 SASEGT. The V end lost 6 bases, the J end lost 8 bases, and 16 bases lay between the germline ends. The length of the CDR3 is 14 residues. The chain's CDR3 is CASSGAAPGGELFF. The CDR3 DNA reads TGTGCCAGCAGCGGGGCCGCGCCCGGGGGGGAGCTGTTTTTT.

The chain couples TRBV13 to TRBJ2-3; 12 bases match TRBD2. From germline, CDR1 is PRHDT and CDR2 FYEKMQ (reference sequence). The CDR3 totals 16 residues. V trimming: 4 bases; J trimming: 1 base; junction bases outside the gene matches: 3. In nucleotides, the CDR3 is TGTGCCAGCAGCTACCGGACTAGCGGGGGCACAGATACGCAGTATTTT. Protein: CASSYRTSGGTDTQYF.

This CDR3 is CASSVGARAFF. In nucleotides, the CDR3 is TGCGCCAGCAGCGTGGGGGCGCGGGCTTTCTTT. The chain joins TRBV5-1 to TRBJ1-1; tentative D call: TRBD1 (6 bases). The germline CDR1 and CDR2 sequences are SGHRS and YFSETQ. The V end was cut by 4 bases, the J end by 11 bases, with 12 bases between. The CDR3 loop spans 11 amino acids.

This chain uses TRBV25-1 with TRBJ1-5, with TRBD1 as a possible D gene (6 bases). This CDR3 has 15 residues. The germline V and J ends were trimmed by 2 bases and 1 base, with 9 bases remaining between them. Germline lookup yields CDR1 MGHDK and CDR2 SYGVNS. CDR3 sequence reads: CASSERGSSNQPQHF. Here the CDR3 DNA reads TGTGCCAGCAGTGAAAGGGGGTCCAGCAATCAGCCCCAGCATTTT.

The V and J genes are TRBV7-9 and TRBJ2-2; TRBD1 is a possible D gene (6 bases). The CDR3 is 14 residues long. In germline, CDR1 is SEHNR, CDR2 FQNEAQ (reference sequence). V was shortened by 2 bases and J by 4 bases, with 8 bases between the two germline ends. This chain's CDR3 is CASSLQGTTGELFF. The CDR3 nucleotides read TGTGCCAGCAGCTTACAGGGGACCACCGGGGAGCTGTTTTTT.